The clone carrying this T cell receptor beta chain occurred a few times. TCRdb re-derived calls from the 5' RACE reads in MiXCR, one entry per CDR3 protein. The table lists some 440,000 distinct CDR3 sequences, roughly 23% of them singletons. This sample stems from a study of T-cell memory formation after mild COVID-19. The specimen was PBMCs or a T cell subset sorted from them (not recorded which). The sequence came from an adult woman who had mild COVID-19 (a few samples of this study predate the infection). Cell type and time point are not known.

The chain's CDR3 is CASSGSGRVHEQYF. CDR3 DNA sequence: TGTGCCAGCAGCGGTAGCGGGAGGGTCCACGAGCAGTACTTC. The chain carries TRBV9 and TRBJ2-7, with 11 bases aligning to TRBD2. Germline V CDR1 and CDR2: SGDLS, YYNGEE. The length of the CDR3 is 14 residues. V gave up 3 bases and J gave up 5 bases; unmatched junction bases: 4.